This record covers a single TCR beta chain. Other DNA sequences in this specimen translate into the identical CDR3. Measured with immunoSEQ multiplex PCR; TCRdb has only the in-frame clones, and not every one. Counted here are 1 million to 1.3 million clones, approximately 80% occurring once; the ten biggest clones make up roughly 0.61%. The source of the sample is a study of shared clonotypes between healthy human individuals. Trimming pared 3 bases from V and 1 base from J, leaving 7 bases between. The CDR3 covers 14 residues. Germline lookup yields CDR1 SGHTA and CDR2 FQGNSA. The chain is built from TRBV7-2 and TRBJ2-1; TRBD1 might be the D (5 bases). The clonotype originates from a man between 18 and 35 years old in good health. Some clones in this sample may be carry-over from other donors' samples. The sample was memory CD4+ T cells from PBMCs. Subset: CD45RA-negative fraction. CDR3 sequence: CASSFDSSYNEQFF. The CDR3 region has the DNA TGTGCCAGCAGCTTCGACAGTTCCTACAATGAGCAGTTCTTC.